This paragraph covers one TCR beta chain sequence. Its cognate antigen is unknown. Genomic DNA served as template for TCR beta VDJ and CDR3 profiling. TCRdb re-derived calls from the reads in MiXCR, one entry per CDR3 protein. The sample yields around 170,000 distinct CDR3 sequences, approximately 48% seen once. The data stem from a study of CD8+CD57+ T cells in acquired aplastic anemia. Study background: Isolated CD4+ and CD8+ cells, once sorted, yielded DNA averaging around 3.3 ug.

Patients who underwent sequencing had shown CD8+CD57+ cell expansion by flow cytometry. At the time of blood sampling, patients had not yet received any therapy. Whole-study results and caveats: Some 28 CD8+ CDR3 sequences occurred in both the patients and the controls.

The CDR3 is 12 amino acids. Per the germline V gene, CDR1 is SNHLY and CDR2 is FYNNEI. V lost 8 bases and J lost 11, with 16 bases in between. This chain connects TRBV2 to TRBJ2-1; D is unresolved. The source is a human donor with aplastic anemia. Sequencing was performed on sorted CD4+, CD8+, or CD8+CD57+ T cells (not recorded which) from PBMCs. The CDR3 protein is CASQALGSKQFF. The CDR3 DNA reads TGTGCCAGCCAAGCCCTGGGGTCTAAGCAGTTCTTC.